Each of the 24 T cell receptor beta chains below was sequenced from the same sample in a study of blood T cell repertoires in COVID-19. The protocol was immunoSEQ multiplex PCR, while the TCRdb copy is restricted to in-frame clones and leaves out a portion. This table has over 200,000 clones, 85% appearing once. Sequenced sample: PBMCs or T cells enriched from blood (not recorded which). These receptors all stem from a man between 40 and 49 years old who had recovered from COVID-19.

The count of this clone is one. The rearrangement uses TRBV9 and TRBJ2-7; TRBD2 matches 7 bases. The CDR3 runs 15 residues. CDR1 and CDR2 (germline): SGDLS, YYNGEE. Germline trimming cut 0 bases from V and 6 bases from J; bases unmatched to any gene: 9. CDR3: CASSVDPTSPSEQYF. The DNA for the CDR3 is TGTGCCAGCAGCGTAGACCCGACTAGCCCCTCCGAGCAGTACTTC. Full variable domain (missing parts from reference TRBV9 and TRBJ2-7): DSGVTQTPKHLITATGQRVTLRCSPRSGDLSVYWYQQSLDQGLQFLIQYYNGEERAKGNILERFSAQQFPDLHSELNLSSLELGDSALYFCASSVDPTSPSEQYFGPGTRLTVT.

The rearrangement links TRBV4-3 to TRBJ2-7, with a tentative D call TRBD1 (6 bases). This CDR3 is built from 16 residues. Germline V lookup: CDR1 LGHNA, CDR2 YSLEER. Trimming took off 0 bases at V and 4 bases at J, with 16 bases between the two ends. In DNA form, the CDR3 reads TGCGCCAGCAGCCAAGACGGGGCAGGGGTTGATTACGAGCAGTACTTC. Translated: CASSQDGAGVDYEQYF.

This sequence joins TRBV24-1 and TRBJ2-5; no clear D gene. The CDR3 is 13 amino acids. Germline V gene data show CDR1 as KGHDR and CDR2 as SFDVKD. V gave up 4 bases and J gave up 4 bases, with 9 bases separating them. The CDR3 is CATSDSSLETQYF. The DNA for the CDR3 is TGTGCCACCAGTGACTCCAGTCTAGAGACCCAGTACTTC.

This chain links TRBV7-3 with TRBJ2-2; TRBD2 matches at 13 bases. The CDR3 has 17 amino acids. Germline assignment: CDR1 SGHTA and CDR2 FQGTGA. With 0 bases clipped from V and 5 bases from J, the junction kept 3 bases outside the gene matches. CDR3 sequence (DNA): TGTGCCAGCAGCTTAACCGGACTAGCGGGAGCAACCGGGGAGCTGTTTTTT. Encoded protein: CASSLTGLAGATGELFF.

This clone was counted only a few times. The CDR3 DNA is TGTGCCAGTAGTGACCTGGGACTAGCGAGCTCCTACAATGAGCAGTTCTTC. Its protein is CASSDLGLASSYNEQFF. V is TRBV19 and J is TRBJ2-1; TRBD2 matches 10 bases. Germline V gene sequence: CDR1 LNHDA, CDR2 SQIVND (reference sequence). The ends lost 5 bases at V and 0 bases at J; junction bases unmatched: 7. The CDR3 spans 17 residues.

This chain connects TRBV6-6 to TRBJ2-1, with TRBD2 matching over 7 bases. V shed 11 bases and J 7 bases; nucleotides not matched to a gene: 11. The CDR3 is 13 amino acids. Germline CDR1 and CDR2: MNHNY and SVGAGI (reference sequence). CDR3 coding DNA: TGTGCCCCTGGATCGGCGGGAGCGAATGAGCAGTTCTTC. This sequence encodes CAPGSAGANEQFF.

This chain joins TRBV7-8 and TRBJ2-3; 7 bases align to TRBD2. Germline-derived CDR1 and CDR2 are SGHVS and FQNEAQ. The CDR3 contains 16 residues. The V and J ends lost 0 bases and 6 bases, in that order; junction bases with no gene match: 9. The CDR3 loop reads CASSLARVGGWDTQYF. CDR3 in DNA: TGTGCCAGCAGCTTAGCTCGAGTGGGGGGGTGGGATACGCAGTATTTT. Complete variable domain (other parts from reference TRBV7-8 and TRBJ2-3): GAGVSQSPRYKVAKRGQDVALRCDPISGHVSLFWYQQALGQGPEFLTYFQNEAQLDKSGLPSDRFFAERPEGSVSTLKIQRTQQEDSAVYLCASSLARVGGWDTQYFGPGTRLTVL.

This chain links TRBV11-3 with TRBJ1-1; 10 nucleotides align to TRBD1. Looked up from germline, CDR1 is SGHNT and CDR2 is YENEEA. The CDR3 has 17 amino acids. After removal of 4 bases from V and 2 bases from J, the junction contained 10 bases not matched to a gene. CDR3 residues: CASSSPPGTGVNTEAFF. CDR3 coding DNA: TGTGCCAGCAGCTCACCCCCCGGGACAGGGGTTAACACTGAAGCTTTCTTT.

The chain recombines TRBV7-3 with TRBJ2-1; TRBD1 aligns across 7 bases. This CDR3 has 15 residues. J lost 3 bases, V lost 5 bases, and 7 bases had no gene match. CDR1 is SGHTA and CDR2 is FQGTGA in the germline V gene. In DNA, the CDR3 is TGTGCCAGCAGCCCGAACAGGGGCTTCTACAATGAGCAGTTCTTC. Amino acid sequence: CASSPNRGFYNEQFF. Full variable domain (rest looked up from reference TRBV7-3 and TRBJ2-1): GAGVSQTPSNKVTEKGKYVELRCDPISGHTALYWYRQSLGQGPEFLIYFQGTGAADDSGLPNDRFFAVRPEGSVSTLKIQRTERGDSAVYLCASSPNRGFYNEQFFGPGTRLTVL.

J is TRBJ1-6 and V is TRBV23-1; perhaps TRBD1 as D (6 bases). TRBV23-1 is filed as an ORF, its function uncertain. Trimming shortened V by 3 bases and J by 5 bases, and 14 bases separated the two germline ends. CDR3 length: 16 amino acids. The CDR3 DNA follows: TGCGCCAGCAGTCAGGAAGGACAGCCAAATAATTCACCCCTCCACTTT. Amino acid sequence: CASSQEGQPNNSPLHF.

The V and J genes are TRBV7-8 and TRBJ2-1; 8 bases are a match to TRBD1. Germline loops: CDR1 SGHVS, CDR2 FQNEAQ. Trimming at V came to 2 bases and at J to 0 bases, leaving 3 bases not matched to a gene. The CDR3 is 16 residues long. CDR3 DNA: TGTGCCAGCAGCTTATTACAGGGGGTCTCCTACAATGAGCAGTTCTTC. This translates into CASSLLQGVSYNEQFF.

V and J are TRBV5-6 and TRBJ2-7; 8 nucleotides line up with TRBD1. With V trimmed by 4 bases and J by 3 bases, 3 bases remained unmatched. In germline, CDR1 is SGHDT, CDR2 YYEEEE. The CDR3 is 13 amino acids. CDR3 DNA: TGTGCCAGCAGCGATGGGACAGGCTACGAGCAGTACTTC. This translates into CASSDGTGYEQYF.

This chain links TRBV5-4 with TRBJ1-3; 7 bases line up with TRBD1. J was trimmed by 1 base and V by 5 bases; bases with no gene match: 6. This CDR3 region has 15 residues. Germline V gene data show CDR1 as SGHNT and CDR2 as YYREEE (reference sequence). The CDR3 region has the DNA TGTGCCAGCAGTCAGCAGGGGGATTCTGGAAACACCATATATTTT. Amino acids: CASSQQGDSGNTIYF.

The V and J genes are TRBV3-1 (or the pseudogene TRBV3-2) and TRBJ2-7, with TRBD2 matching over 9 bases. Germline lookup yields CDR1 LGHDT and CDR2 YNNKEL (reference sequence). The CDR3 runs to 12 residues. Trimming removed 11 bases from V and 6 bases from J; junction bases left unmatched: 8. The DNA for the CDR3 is TGTGCCTCCGTGGGTAGCGGGAGCGAGCAGTACTTC. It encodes CASVGSGSEQYF.

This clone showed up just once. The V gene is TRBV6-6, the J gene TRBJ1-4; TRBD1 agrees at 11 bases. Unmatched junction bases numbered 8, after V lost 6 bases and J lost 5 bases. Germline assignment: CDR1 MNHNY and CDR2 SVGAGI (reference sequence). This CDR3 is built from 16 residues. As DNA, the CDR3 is TGTGCCAGCAGACAGGACAGGGGGCGGCTCAATGAAAAACTGTTTTTT. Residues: CASRQDRGRLNEKLFF.

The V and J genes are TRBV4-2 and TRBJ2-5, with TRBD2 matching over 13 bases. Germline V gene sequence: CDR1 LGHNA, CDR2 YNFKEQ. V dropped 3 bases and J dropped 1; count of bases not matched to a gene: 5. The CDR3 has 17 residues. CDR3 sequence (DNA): TGTGCCAGCAGCCACGGTAGGACTAGCGGGGGCCAAGAGACCCAGTACTTC. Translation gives CASSHGRTSGGQETQYF.

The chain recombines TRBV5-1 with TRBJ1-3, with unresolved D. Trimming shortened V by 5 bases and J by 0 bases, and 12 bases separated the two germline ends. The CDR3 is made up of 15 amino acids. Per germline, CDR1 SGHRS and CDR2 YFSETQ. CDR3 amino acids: CASRREAFSGNTIYF. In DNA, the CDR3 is TGCGCCAGCAGACGGGAGGCCTTCTCTGGAAACACCATATATTTT. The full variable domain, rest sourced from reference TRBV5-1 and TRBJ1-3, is KAGVTQTPRYLIKTRGQQVTLSCSPISGHRSVSWYQQTPGQGLQFLFEYFSETQRNKGNFPGRFSGRQFSNSRSEMNVSTLELGDSALYLCASRREAFSGNTIYFGEGSWLTVV.

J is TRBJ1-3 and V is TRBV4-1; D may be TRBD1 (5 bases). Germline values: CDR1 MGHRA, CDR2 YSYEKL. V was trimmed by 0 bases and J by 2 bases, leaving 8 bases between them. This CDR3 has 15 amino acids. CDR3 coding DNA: TGCGCCAGCAGCCAAGAGCTAGGGGCTGGAAACACCATATATTTT. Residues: CASSQELGAGNTIYF.

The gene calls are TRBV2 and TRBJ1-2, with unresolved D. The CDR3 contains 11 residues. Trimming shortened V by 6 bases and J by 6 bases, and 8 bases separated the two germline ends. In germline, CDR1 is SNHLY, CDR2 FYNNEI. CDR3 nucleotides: TGTGCCAGCAGACCAATAGATGGCTACACCTTC. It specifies CASRPIDGYTF.

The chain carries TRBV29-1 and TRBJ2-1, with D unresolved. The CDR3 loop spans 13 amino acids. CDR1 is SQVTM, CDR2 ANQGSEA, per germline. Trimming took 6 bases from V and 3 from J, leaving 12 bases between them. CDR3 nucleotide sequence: TGCAGCGTAGTGGGCAGGCGCTACAATGAGCAGTTCTTC. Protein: CSVVGRRYNEQFF.

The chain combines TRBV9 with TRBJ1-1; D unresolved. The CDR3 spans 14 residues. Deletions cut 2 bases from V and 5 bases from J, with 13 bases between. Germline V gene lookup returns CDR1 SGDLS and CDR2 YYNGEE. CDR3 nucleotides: TGTGCCAGCAGCGTTCTCGATCGTCGGACTGAAGCTTTCTTT. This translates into CASSVLDRRTEAFF.

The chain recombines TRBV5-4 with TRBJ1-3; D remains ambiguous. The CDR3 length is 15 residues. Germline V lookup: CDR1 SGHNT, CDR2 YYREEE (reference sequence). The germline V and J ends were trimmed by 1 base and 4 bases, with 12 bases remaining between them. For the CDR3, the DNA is TGTGCCAGCAGCTTGCAATCCAGAGGAGGAAACACCATATATTTT. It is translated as CASSLQSRGGNTIYF.

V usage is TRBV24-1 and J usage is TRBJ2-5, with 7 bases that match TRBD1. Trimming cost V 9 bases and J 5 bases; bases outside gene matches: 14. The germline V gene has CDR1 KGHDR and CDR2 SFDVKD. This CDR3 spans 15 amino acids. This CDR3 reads CATALARGSSETQYF. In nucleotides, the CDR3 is TGTGCCACCGCTCTGGCCAGGGGGAGCTCCGAGACCCAGTACTTC.

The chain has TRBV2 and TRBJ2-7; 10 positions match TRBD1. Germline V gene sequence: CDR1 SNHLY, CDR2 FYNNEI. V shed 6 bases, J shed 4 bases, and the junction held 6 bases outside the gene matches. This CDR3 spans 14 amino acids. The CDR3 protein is CASRKDRGDYEQYF. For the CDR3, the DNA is TGTGCCAGCAGGAAGGACAGGGGGGATTACGAGCAGTACTTC.